The 20 T cell receptor beta chains below were found in one sample sequenced in a study of T cell changes during pregnancy in multiple sclerosis. The data were produced by immunoSEQ multiplex PCR, yet TCRdb's version contains in-frame clones alone and is incomplete. The sample records roughly 86,000 clones, almost 95% being singletons. Specimen: peripheral blood, collected in the first trimester of pregnancy. These receptors were collected from a female donor with multiple sclerosis, enrolled in a pregnancy study.

The chain carries TRBV18 and TRBJ2-2; 7 positions agree with TRBD1. The germline V gene has CDR1 KGHSH and CDR2 LQKENI. V dropped 6 bases and J dropped 5; count of bases not matched to a gene: 3. The CDR3 contains 13 residues. The CDR3 reads CASSQDRTGELFF. Written as DNA, the CDR3 is TGTGCCAGCTCGCAGGACAGGACCGGGGAGCTGTTTTTT.

This rearrangement joins TRBV6-5 to TRBJ1-5; 7 bases align to TRBD1. This CDR3 has 14 amino acids. The germline V gene has CDR1 MNHEY and CDR2 SVGAGI. With V trimmed by 5 bases and J by 3 bases, 4 bases remained unmatched. The CDR3 nucleotides read TGTGCCAGCAGTCGACAGGGAGTCAATCAGCCCCAGCATTTT. This gives the protein CASSRQGVNQPQHF.

V is TRBV27 and J is TRBJ1-1; a weak D match, TRBD1 (6 bases). Looked up from germline, CDR1 is MNHEY and CDR2 is SMNVEV (reference sequence). V was cut by 3 bases and J by 4 bases, with 18 bases left in between. CDR3 length: 16 amino acids. The CDR3 spells CASSFIEGGKGTEAFF. In nucleotides, the CDR3 is TGTGCCAGCAGTTTTATAGAGGGGGGGAAGGGCACTGAAGCTTTCTTT.

The V and J genes are TRBV5-6 and TRBJ1-5, with D possibly matching TRBD1 (6 bases). The CDR3 loop spans 14 amino acids. Germline CDR1 and CDR2: SGHDT and YYEEEE. With 2 bases removed from V and 7 bases from J, the gap between germline ends came to 13 bases. The CDR3 reads CASSFKGVGQPQHF. The CDR3 DNA sequence: TGTGCCAGCAGCTTCAAGGGGGTCGGACAGCCCCAGCATTTT.

CDR3 in DNA: TGTGCCTGGAGGGCGGGGATGAACACTGAAGCTTTCTTT. It yields the protein CAWRAGMNTEAFF. The rearrangement links TRBV30 to TRBJ1-1; D is ambiguous. Germline CDR1 and CDR2: GTSNPN and SVGIG (reference sequence). V shed 3 bases and J shed 0 bases, with 8 bases lying between them. The length of the CDR3 is 13 residues. Based on the CDR3 plus reference TRBV30 and TRBJ1-1, the full variable domain is SQTIHQWPATLVQPVGSPLSLECTVEGTSNPNLYWYRQAAGRGLQLLFYSVGIGQISSEVPQNLSASRPQDRQFILSSKKLLLSDSGFYLCAWRAGMNTEAFFGQGTRLTVV.

This chain links TRBV11-3 with TRBJ2-7, with 14 nucleotides matching TRBD2. V lost 6 bases, J lost 6 bases, and 10 bases stayed unmatched. CDR3 length: 16 amino acids. Germline-derived CDR1 and CDR2 are SGHNT and YENEEA. The CDR3: CASSKEGTSGRSEQYF. The CDR3 bases are TGTGCCAGCAGTAAGGAGGGGACTAGCGGGAGAAGCGAGCAGTACTTC. The full variable domain, with the rest looked up from reference TRBV11-3 and TRBJ2-7, is EAGVVQSPRYKIIEKKQPVAFWCNPISGHNTLYWYLQNLGQGPELLIRYENEEAVDDSQLPKDRFSAERLKGVDSTLKIQPAELGDSAVYLCASSKEGTSGRSEQYFGPGTRLTVT.

This clone has only a few counts. This chain connects TRBV14 to TRBJ1-4; 10 positions match TRBD1. After removal of 5 bases from V and 7 bases from J, the junction contained 4 bases not matched to a gene. Germline values: CDR1 SGHDN, CDR2 FVKESK. There are 14 residues in the CDR3. The CDR3 DNA follows: TGTGCCAGCAGCTGGACAGGGGGAATTGAAAAACTGTTTTTT. Encoded protein: CASSWTGGIEKLFF.

The table lists this clone with a few counts. The V call is TRBV4-3, the J call TRBJ1-5; D is ambiguous. V was cut by 0 bases and J by 5 bases, with 11 bases left in between. This CDR3 region has 15 residues. From germline, CDR1 is LGHNA and CDR2 YSLEER. CDR3 loop: CASSQEEGRHQPQHF. The CDR3 DNA reads as TGCGCCAGCAGCCAAGAGGAAGGGAGGCATCAGCCCCAGCATTTT.

This rearrangement joins TRBV7-9 to TRBJ1-1; D uncertain. The CDR3 has 14 amino acids. Per the germline V gene, CDR1 is SEHNR and CDR2 is FQNEAQ (reference sequence). V was trimmed by 2 bases and J by 3 bases, leaving 10 bases between them. CDR3 nucleotides: TGTGCCAGCAGCTTATCGAGGAGGGACACTGAAGCTTTCTTT. Amino acid sequence: CASSLSRRDTEAFF.

The chain carries TRBV27 and TRBJ2-1; 14 bases fit TRBD2. V lost 5 bases to trimming and J lost 7 bases; unmatched junction nucleotides: 7. Germline V lookup: CDR1 MNHEY, CDR2 SMNVEV (reference sequence). The CDR3 is 16 residues long. The CDR3 bases are TGTGCCAGCAGTAACTTTCGGACTAGCGGGAGGAATGAGCAGTTCTTC. This encodes CASSNFRTSGRNEQFF.

The rearrangement joins TRBV2 to TRBJ2-7; 9 bases agree with TRBD1. Germline V gene sequence: CDR1 SNHLY, CDR2 FYNNEI. The CDR3 is 13 residues long. Trimming at V came to 5 bases and at J to 9 bases, leaving 8 bases not matched to a gene. The CDR3 region has the DNA TGTGCCAGCAGTTCCGGGACAGGGAGGGGGCAGTACTTC. This translates into CASSSGTGRGQYF.

This chain joins TRBV30 and TRBJ1-1, with 8 bases identical to TRBD1. The CDR3 is 15 amino acids. The J segment lost 4 bases and the V segment lost 5 bases, leaving 12 bases of the junction unmatched. Per the germline V gene, CDR1 is GTSNPN and CDR2 is SVGIG (reference sequence). CDR3 sequence (DNA): TGTGCCTGGGGCAAACGGGACAGGAGAGGCACTGAAGCTTTCTTT. This gives the protein CAWGKRDRRGTEAFF.

The V gene is TRBV9, the J gene TRBJ2-2; unclear D gene. CDR3 length: 12 amino acids. CDR1 is SGDLS and CDR2 is YYNGEE in the germline V gene. V was trimmed by 4 bases and J by 2 bases, leaving 3 bases between them. The CDR3 loop is CASSYNTGELFF. The CDR3 DNA sequence: TGTGCCAGCAGCTATAACACCGGGGAGCTGTTTTTT.

The chain combines TRBV27 with TRBJ1-2; the D is unclear. The length of the CDR3 is 13 residues. The germline gives CDR1 MNHEY, CDR2 SMNVEV (reference sequence). Trimming pared 6 bases from V and 8 bases from J, leaving 16 bases between. The CDR3 nucleotides are TGTGCCAGCAGCCCGCCGAGTGGGAGCGGCTACACCTTC. Encoded protein: CASSPPSGSGYTF.

The CDR3 protein is CASSLPGTSGYEQYF. DNA for the CDR3: TGTGCCAGCAGCTTACCAGGGACTAGCGGATACGAGCAGTACTTC. The chain recombines TRBV7-9 with TRBJ2-7; 11 bases are shared with TRBD2. The CDR3 is made up of 15 amino acids. The V and J ends lost 2 bases and 4 bases, in that order; junction bases with no gene match: 4. Germline V gene lookup returns CDR1 SEHNR and CDR2 FQNEAQ (reference sequence).

This chain joins TRBV27 and TRBJ2-3, with 8 bases aligning to TRBD2. This CDR3 is 15 amino acids long. Germline V CDR1 and CDR2: MNHEY, SMNVEV (reference sequence). The CDR3 sequence: CASSGRFGGTDTQYF. The CDR3 DNA is TGTGCGTCCAGCGGGAGATTTGGGGGCACAGATACGCAGTATTTT.

The rearrangement links TRBV6-4 to TRBJ2-2; D perhaps matches TRBD2 (6 bases). The ends were cut back, 4 bases at V and 7 bases at J, with 16 bases in the middle. CDR1 MRHNA and CDR2 SNTAGT come from the germline V gene. The CDR3 runs 15 residues. In DNA form, the CDR3 reads TGTGCCAGCAGTGCACAACCCCAGGGACTCGGGGAGCTGTTTTTT. This translates into CASSAQPQGLGELFF.

The V gene is TRBV7-2, the J gene TRBJ2-7; 10 bases line up with TRBD2. CDR1 and CDR2 from the germline V gene are SGHTA and FQGNSA. J gave up 2 bases and V 4 bases, and 17 bases lay outside the gene matches. This CDR3 comprises 19 residues. CDR3 DNA: TGTGCCAGCAGCTCCACCCCCCAGAGCGGGAGGGCCTGGGCCTACGAGCAGTACTTC. This gives the protein CASSSTPQSGRAWAYEQYF.

The J gene is TRBJ2-7, the V gene TRBV5-1; 8 nucleotides line up with TRBD2. The CDR3 contains 15 residues. CDR1 and CDR2 from the germline V gene are SGHRS and YFSETQ. Unmatched junction bases numbered 4, after V lost 2 bases and J lost 0 bases. CDR3 residues: CASSFSGTYSYEQYF. As DNA, the CDR3 is TGCGCCAGCAGCTTTAGCGGGACCTACTCCTACGAGCAGTACTTC.

The CDR3 bases are TGCGCCAGCAGCTTGGACGGTAATGGCTACACCTTC. Amino acid sequence: CASSLDGNGYTF. The chain is built from TRBV5-1 and TRBJ1-2, with D unclear. The CDR3 spans 12 residues. V lost 0 bases to trimming and J lost 6 bases, with 6 bases between them. Germline CDR1 and CDR2: SGHRS and YFSETQ.